What follows describes a single T cell receptor (beta chain). Antigen: not known. The data were taken from a study of blood T cells in healthy people across ages. With V trimmed by 0 bases and J by 2 bases, 10 bases remained unmatched. This CDR3 is built from 17 residues. CDR1 and CDR2 from the germline V gene are SGHRS and YFSETQ. General study findings and limits: Estimated diversity, derived from one million T cells, was regarded as an underestimate. Roughly linear declines in TCR beta diversity per million T cells occurred with age. Possibly, changes in expanded clonotypes were confounded because donor CMV status was unknown. It was the long-lived donors that had more naive CD4+ cells and higher diversity than aged donors.

It was with a sample-barcoded 5' primer and a J-beta primer mix that a second PCR of roughly 6 to 11 cycles was run. Via MiXCR, TCRdb re-called the 5' RACE reads, giving one row per CDR3 protein. The repertoire holds under 2,000,000 distinct CDR3 sequences, with about 50% as singletons. The TCR comes from a woman in her 40s in good health. The J gene is TRBJ2-7, the V gene TRBV5-1; TRBD2 agrees at 8 bases. Input material: blood. The CDR3 here is CASSLDGASGSPYEQYF. The DNA of the CDR3 is TGCGCCAGCAGCTTGGATGGGGCTAGCGGGTCCCCCTACGAGCAGTACTTC.